This TCR beta chain was sequenced during a study of blood T cell repertoires in COVID-19. Study-wide background: Sites across the United States, Italy and Spain contributed samples from acute and convalescent COVID-19.

As regards this clone: The sample has other DNA sequences that encode this CDR3 too.

Those enrolled in Seattle joined during active infection and were followed longitudinally afterward. J lost 7 bases, V lost 3 bases, and 5 bases had no gene match. Looked up from germline, CDR1 is KGHSH and CDR2 is LQKENI. The CDR3 loop spans 14 amino acids. In the study's own analysis: How many nucleated cells were present was estimated from reference gene primer amplification. Measured with immunoSEQ multiplex PCR; TCRdb has only the in-frame clones, and not every one. That table gives V, J and clone size, and the DNA gave D and trimming. The sample gives a few hundred thousand clones, around 91% of which show up once; under 2.5% is in the top ten.

The source material was peripheral blood. The V gene is TRBV18, the J gene TRBJ1-4, with 7 bases matching TRBD1. The receptor comes from a woman in her sixties or seventies with COVID-19, enrolled during active disease. Here the CDR3 reads CASSPDRVGEKLFF. The CDR3 DNA sequence: TGTGCCAGCTCACCTGACAGGGTCGGTGAAAAACTGTTTTTT.